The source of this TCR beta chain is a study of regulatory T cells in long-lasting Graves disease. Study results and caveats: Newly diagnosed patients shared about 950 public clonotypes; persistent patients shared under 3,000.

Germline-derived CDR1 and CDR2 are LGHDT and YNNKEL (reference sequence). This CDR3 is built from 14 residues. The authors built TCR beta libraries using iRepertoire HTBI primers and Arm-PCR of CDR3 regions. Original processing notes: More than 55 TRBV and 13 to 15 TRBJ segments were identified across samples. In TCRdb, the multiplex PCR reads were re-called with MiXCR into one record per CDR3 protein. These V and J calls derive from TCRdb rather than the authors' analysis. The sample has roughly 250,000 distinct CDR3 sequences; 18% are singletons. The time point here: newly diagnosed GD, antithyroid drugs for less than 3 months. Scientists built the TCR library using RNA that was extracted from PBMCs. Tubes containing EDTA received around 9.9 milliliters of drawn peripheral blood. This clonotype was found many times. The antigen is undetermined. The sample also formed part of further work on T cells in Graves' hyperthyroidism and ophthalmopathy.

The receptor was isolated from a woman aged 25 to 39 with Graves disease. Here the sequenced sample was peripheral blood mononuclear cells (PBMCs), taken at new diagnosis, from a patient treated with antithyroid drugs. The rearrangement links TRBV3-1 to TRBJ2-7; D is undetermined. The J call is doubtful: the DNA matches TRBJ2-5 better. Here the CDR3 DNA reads TGTGCCAGCAGCCATGAAGTGGGCCGAGAGACCCAGTACTTC. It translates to CASSHEVGRETQYF.